This T cell receptor beta chain is from a study of T cell responses to AZD1222 COVID-19 vaccine. Study-level results: Recipients of two AZD1222 doses showed rising Spike-specific TCR breadth and depth.

TCRdb's copy holds only in-frame clones and misses some; the assay was immunoSEQ multiplex PCR. The sample has roughly 100,000 clones, roughly 89% seen once. The CDR3 totals 11 residues. Germline CDR1 and CDR2: LNHDA and SQIVND (reference sequence). V was cut by 6 bases and J by 2 bases, with 3 bases left in between. Of note for this clone: What it binds is unknown.

The source of this sequence is an adult who received the AZD1222 COVID-19 vaccine. The material sequenced was peripheral blood, taken 28 days after the second AZD1222 dose. V is TRBV19 and J is TRBJ2-3; no clear D. CDR3 DNA: TGTGCCAGTAGATACACAGATACGCAGTATTTT. As protein: CASRYTDTQYF.